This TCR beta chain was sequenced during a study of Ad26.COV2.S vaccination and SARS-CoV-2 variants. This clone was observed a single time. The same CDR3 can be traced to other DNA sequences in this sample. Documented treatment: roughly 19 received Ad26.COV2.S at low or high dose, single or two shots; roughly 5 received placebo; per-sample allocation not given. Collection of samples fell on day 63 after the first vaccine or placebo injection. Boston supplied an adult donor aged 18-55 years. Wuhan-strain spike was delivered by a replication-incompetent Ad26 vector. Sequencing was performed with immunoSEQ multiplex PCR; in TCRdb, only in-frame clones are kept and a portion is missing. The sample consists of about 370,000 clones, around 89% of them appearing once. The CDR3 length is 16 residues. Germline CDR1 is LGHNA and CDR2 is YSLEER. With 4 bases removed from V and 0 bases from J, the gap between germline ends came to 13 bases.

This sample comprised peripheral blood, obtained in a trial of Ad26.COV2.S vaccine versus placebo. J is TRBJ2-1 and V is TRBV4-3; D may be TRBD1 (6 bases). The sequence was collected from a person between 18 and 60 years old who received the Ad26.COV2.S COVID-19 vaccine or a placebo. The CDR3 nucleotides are TGCGCCAGCAGCCTCAGTACAGGGAGCTCCTACAATGAGCAGTTCTTC. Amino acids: CASSLSTGSSYNEQFF.